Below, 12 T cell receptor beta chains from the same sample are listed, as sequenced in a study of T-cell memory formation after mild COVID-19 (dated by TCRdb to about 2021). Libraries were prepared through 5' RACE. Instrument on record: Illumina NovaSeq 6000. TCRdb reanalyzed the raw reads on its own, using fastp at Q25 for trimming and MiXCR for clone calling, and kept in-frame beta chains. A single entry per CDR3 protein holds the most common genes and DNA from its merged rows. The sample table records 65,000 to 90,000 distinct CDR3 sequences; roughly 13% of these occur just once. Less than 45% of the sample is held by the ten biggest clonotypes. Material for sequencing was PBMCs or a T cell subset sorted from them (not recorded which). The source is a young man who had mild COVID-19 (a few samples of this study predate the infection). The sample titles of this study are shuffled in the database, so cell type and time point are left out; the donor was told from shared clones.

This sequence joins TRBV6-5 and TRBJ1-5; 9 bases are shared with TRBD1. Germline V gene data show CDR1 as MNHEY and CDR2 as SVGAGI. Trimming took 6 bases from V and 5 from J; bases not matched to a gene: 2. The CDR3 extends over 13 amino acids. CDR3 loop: CASSRTGDQPQHF. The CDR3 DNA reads TGTGCCAGCAGCAGGACAGGGGATCAGCCCCAGCATTTT.

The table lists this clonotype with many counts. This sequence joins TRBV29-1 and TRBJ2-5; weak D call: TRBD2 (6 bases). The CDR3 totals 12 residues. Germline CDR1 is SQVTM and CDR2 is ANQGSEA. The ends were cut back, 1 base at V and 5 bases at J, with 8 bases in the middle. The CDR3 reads CSVEGGVETQYF. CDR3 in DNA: TGCAGCGTTGAAGGGGGGGTGGAGACCCAGTACTTC.

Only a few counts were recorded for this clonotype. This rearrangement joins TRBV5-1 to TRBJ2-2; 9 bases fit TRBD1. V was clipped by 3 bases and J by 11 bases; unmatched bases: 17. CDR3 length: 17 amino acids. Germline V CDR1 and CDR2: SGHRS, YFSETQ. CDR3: CASSSLTGTGMSGELFF. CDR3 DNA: TGCGCCAGCAGCTCCCTAACCGGGACAGGGATGTCTGGCGAGCTGTTTTTT.

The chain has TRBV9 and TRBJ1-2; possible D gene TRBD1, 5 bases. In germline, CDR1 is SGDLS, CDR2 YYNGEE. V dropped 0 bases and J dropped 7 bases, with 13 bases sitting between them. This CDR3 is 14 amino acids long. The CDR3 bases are TGTGCCAGCAGCGTAGCGGGGCAATCTAGTGGCTACACCTTC. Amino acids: CASSVAGQSSGYTF.

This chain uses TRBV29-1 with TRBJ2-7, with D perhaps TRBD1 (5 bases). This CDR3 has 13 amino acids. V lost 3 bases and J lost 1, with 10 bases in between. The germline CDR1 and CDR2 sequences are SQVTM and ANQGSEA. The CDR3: CSVDGQGSYEQYF. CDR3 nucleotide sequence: TGCAGCGTTGATGGGCAGGGTTCCTACGAGCAGTACTTC.

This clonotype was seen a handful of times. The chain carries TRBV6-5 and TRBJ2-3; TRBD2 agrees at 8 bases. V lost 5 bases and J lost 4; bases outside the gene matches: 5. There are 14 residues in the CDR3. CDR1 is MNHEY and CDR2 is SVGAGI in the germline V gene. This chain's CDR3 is CASSSGGVADTQYF. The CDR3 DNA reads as TGTGCCAGCAGTAGCGGGGGAGTGGCAGATACGCAGTATTTT.

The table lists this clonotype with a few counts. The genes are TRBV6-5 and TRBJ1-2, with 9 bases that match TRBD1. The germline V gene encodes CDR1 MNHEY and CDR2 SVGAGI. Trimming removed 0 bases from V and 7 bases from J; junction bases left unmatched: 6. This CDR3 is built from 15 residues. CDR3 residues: CASSYSRGQGIGYTF. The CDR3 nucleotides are TGTGCCAGCAGTTACTCGCGGGGACAGGGTATTGGCTACACCTTC.

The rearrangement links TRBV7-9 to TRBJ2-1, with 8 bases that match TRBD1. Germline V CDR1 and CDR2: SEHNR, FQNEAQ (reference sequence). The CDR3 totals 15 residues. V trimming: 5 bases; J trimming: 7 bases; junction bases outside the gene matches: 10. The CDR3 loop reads CASSIGQGAKNEQFF. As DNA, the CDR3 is TGTGCCAGCAGCATCGGACAGGGAGCGAAGAATGAGCAGTTCTTC.

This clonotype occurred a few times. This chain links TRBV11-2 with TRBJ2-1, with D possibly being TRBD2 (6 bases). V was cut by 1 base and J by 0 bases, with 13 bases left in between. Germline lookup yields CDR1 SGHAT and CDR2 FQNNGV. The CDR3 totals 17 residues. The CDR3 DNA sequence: TGTGCCAGCAGCTTAGTCACCGCGGGGAGCTCCTACAATGAGCAGTTCTTC. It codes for CASSLVTAGSSYNEQFF.

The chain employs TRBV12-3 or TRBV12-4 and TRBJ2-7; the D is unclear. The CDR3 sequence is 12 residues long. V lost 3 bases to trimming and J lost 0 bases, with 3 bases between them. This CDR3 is CASSFDSYEQYF. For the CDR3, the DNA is TGTGCCAGCAGTTTTGACTCCTACGAGCAGTACTTC.

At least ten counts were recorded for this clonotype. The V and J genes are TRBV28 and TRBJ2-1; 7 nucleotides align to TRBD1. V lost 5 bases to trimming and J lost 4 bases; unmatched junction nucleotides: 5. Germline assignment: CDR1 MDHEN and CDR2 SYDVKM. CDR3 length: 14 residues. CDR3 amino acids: CASSPRTGYNEQFF. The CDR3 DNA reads TGTGCCAGCAGTCCCCGGACAGGATACAATGAGCAGTTCTTC.

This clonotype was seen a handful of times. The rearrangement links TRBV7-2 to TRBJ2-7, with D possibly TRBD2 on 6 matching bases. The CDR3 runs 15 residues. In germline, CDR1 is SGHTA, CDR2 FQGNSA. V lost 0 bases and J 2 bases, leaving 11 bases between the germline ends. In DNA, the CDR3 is TGTGCCAGCAGCTTAGCCGTTGGGGGGACCTACGAGCAGTACTTC. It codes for CASSLAVGGTYEQYF.